This T cell receptor beta chain was recorded in a study of T cells after yellow fever vaccination. TCR cDNA was made by 5'RACE template switching, adding a universal primer site and UMIs. TCRdb reanalysed the 5' RACE reads using MiXCR and keeps one entry per CDR3 protein. The sample consists of just under 600,000 distinct CDR3 sequences, approximately 12% of them appearing once. Whole-study findings and limits: In FACS-sorted repertoires, abundant clonotypes from the bulk population could appear as contaminants. The secondary response was weaker but peaked faster, day 5 versus 15. Although most clonotypes did not, a small share appeared in both CD4 and CD8 compartments.

V lost 2 bases and J 6 bases, leaving 4 bases between the germline ends. The CDR3 contains 12 residues. On this clonotype itself: Antigen unknown.

The source was PBMCs, collected on the day of the yellow fever booster vaccination. The rearrangement uses TRBV12-3 or TRBV12-4 and TRBJ2-2; D is uncertain. This receptor was taken from a man aged 25 to 45 who received the YFV17D yellow fever vaccine. CDR3 residues: CASSLYPGELFF. In DNA, the CDR3 is TGTGCCAGCAGTTTATACCCCGGGGAGCTGTTTTTT.